These 2 T cell receptor beta chains originate from one sample sequenced in a study of cytomegalovirus exposure and HLA in healthy donors. The table came from immunoSEQ multiplex PCR; TCRdb's copy has only in-frame clones and leaves some out. The sample records roughly 110,000 clones, roughly 90% being singletons. Input material: PBMCs. These receptors were taken from a woman aged 18-29 years in good health and CMV-seropositive.

V gene TRBV28 combines with J gene TRBJ2-7; 7 positions agree with TRBD1. Germline V gives CDR1 MDHEN, CDR2 SYDVKM. The length of the CDR3 is 13 residues. V shed 3 bases and J 5 bases; nucleotides not matched to a gene: 4. DNA of the CDR3: TGTGCCAGCAGTTTGAAGGGGGCCCACGAGCAGTACGTC. It translates to CASSLKGAHEQYV.

This clone was counted a single time. The V and J genes are TRBV2 and TRBJ1-1; TRBD1 matches at 9 bases. CDR3 length: 14 residues. CDR1 and CDR2 (germline): SNHLY, FYNNEI. The J segment lost 6 bases and the V segment lost 7 bases, leaving 9 bases of the junction unmatched. CDR3 residues: CASKARTGDSEAFF. CDR3 nucleotide sequence: TGTGCCAGCAAGGCTAGGACAGGGGATTCTGAAGCTTTCTTT.